This T cell receptor beta chain was obtained from a study of T cell responses to AZD1222 COVID-19 vaccine. Findings and caveats of the study: Clonal diversity was possibly underestimated, and the donors were mostly white British, with more females. Repertoires were obtained only post-peak T cell response. Following two doses of AZD1222, Spike-specific TCR breadth and depth rose. Spike was spanned by vaccine-associated CD4 TCRs, with dominance at 160-218 and 743-854.

In the case of this clone: The antigen is unknown.

The germline CDR1 and CDR2 sequences are MDHEN and SYDVKM. V lost 10 bases, J lost 5 bases, and 16 bases stayed unmatched. The CDR3 covers 16 residues. Only in-frame clones appear in the TCRdb table, and some are missing; sequencing was by immunoSEQ multiplex PCR. The table shows some 130,000 clones, with about 88% occurring only once. The input for sequencing was peripheral blood, taken on day 0 of MenACWY control vaccination. This receptor was obtained from an adult in good health. The chain combines TRBV28 with TRBJ1-4, with 7 bases lining up with TRBD1. The CDR3 loop reads CAILPPPGTENEKLFF. The CDR3, as DNA: TGTGCCATCCTGCCCCCCCCTGGGACAGAGAATGAAAAACTGTTTTTT. The entire variable domain, with the rest obtained from reference TRBV28 and TRBJ1-4, is as follows: DVKVTQSSRYLVKRTGEKVFLECVQDMDHENMFWYRQDPGLGLRLIYFSYDVKMKEKGDIPEGYSVSREKKERFSLILESASTNQTSMYLCAILPPPGTENEKLFFGSGTQLSVL.